The subject of this entry is one TCR beta chain. Its antigen remains unidentified. One base away there is no much larger clone; base qualities are not given. The sample holds other DNA sequences that translate to the same CDR3. CD8 naive samples were obtained by positive selection for CCR7 among CD45RO-negative cells, yielding a CD45RA+CCR7+ population from which TemRA cells were excluded. Healthy HIV-negative adults with no recently reported acute infections or vaccinations were included as donors. Every donor was a Caucasian adult living in Nashville, Tennessee, USA. Blood was obtained by leukapheresis, after which PBMCs were separated by Ficoll-Histopaque density gradient centrifugation and cryopreserved in liquid nitrogen vapor phase. Purity and quantity of every magnetically sorted T cell population were checked by analytical flow cytometry. From each sorted fraction, genomic DNA was isolated and quantified by UV absorbance on a Nanodrop 2000c.

The sample belongs to a study of shared clonotypes between healthy human individuals (dated by TCRdb to the early 2020s). About the full investigation: A couple of women and a few men aged 18 to 49 years were included in the cohort. Per donor, leukapheresis produced somewhere between about 0.94 and 9.5 billion PBMCs. To estimate repertoire size and how much clonotype sharing occurs between individuals, the study deeply sequenced the blood TCR repertoires of about five healthy adults. To increase sequencing depth and limit assay-specific biases, TCR repertoire library preparation and sequencing were carried out by different laboratories using diverse techniques. For each donor, CD4 naive and CD4 memory were each run on three plates, CD8 naive on two plates, and CD8 memory on one plate. General study outcomes and caveats: Sampling was restricted to blood, and TCR repertoires in tissues likely differ from the TCR repertoires found in blood. Naive subsets generally had larger estimated clonotype richness than memory subsets. Incomplete sequencing was indicated by rarefaction of sorted-subset datasets, despite the large sequencing depth. Higher generation probabilities were observed for clonotypes shared by all four sorted-subset donors than for non-shared clonotypes. Pairwise subsampling led to the expectation that sequencing depth would affect the degree of clonotype sharing among donors. When several donors were compared, the shared fraction of clonotypes was roughly 4.8% for naive CD4, around 4% for naive CD8, roughly 2.3% for memory CD4, and roughly 0.43% for memory CD8. The small number of donors limited the genetic and exposure-history diversity represented.

CDR1 and CDR2, per the germline V gene, are MNHEY and SVGAGI. Including the terminal cysteine and phenylalanine, the CDR3 comprises 14 residues. The CDR3 DNA has 42 bases and is translated from base 1. Trimmed from V: 5 bases; trimmed from J: 4 bases; junction bases lacking a gene match: 2. Using the deep immunoSEQ assay, multiplex PCR amplified TCR CDR3 regions from genomic DNA. For each cell subset, the extracted genomic DNA was distributed evenly across all wells of several immunoSEQ 96-well plates, and each plate served as one replicate. For sorted subsets, 200 to 250 ng genomic DNA, equal to about 30,000 T cell genomes, was loaded into each replicate PCR. The purified libraries were quantified using a Qubit 3.0 fluorometer, sized with a Bioanalyzer 2100, and then quantified again using the KAPA Library Quantification kit. Each immunoSEQ 96-well plate was sequenced on its own single-read 150-cycle Illumina NextSeq 550 flow cell. In the original analysis: The immunoSEQ output contained only junctional sequences without quality scores, so filtering could not match that applied to full-length reads. Sequences were annotated with PyIR, a Python wrapper for IgBLAST v1.9, using IMGT germline references to assign V/J genes and CDR3. Any read was removed if the V/J assignment was weak (E-value above 1e-6), the CDR3 was missing, or the read contained stop codons, out-of-frame junctions, or ambiguous translated residues. A V3J clonotype was defined by an identical inferred V gene, J gene, and CDR3 amino acid sequence. Percentage overlap between repertoires was computed as shared unique clonotypes divided by the size of the smaller repertoire. Repertoire richness was assessed with RTK rarefaction, the Chao1 estimator, and Recon v2.1 estimates of unobserved clonotypes. Generation probabilities were computed with OLGA for all TCRbeta clonotypes obtained by the gDNA method from a few donors. Drawn from immuneACCESS, this table holds only the in-frame rearrangements with V and J called that TCRdb kept. Clones are partly lost; checked studies trace under half to an unresolved V gene and leave the rest unexplained. The V and J calls and clone size come from that table; D and trimming were worked out from the DNA. The sample contains 1.5 million to 2.5 million clones, over 85% of them found a single time. The top ten constitute 1.2% of the sample.

This TCR derives from a man younger than 35 in good health. Sequencing input: naive CD8+ T cells sorted from blood. This specimen's cell subset or site label, interpreted: CD45RA+CCR7+. The chain couples TRBV6-5 to TRBJ2-7, and TRBD2 aligns with 13 junction nucleotides. The CDR3 region has the sequence CASSTTSGGYEQYF. The DNA reads as follows: TGTGCCAGCAGTACGACTAGCGGGGGGTACGAGCAGTACTTC.